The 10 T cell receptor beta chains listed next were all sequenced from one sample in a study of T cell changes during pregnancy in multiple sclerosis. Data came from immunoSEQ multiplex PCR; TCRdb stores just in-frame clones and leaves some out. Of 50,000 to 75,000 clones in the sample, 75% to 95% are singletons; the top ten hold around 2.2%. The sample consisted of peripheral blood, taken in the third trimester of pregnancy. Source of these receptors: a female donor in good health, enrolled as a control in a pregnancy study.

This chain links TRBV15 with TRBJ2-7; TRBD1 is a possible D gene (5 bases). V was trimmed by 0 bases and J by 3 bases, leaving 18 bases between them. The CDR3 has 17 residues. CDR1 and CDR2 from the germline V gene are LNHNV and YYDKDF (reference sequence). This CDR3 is CATSRDQAEGAIYEQYF. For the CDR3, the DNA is TGTGCCACCAGCAGAGATCAGGCCGAAGGGGCAATCTACGAGCAGTACTTC.

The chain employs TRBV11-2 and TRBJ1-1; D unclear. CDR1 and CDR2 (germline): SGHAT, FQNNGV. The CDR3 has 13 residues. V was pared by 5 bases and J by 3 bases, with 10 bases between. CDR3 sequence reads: CASSPPTYTEAFF. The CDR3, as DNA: TGTGCCAGCAGCCCCCCGACATACACTGAAGCTTTCTTT.

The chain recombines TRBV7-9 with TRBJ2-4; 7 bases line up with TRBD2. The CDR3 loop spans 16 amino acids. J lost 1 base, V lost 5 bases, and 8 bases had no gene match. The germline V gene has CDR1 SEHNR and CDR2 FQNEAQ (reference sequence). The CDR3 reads CASSPFSGWAKNIQYF. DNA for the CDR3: TGTGCCAGCAGCCCCTTTAGCGGGTGGGCCAAAAACATTCAGTACTTC. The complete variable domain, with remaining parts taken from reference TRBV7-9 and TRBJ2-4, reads DTGVSQNPRHKITKRGQNVTFRCDPISEHNRLYWYRQTLGQGPEFLTYFQNEAQLEKSRLLSDRFSAERPKGSFSTLEIQRTEQGDSAMYLCASSPFSGWAKNIQYFGAGTRLSVL.

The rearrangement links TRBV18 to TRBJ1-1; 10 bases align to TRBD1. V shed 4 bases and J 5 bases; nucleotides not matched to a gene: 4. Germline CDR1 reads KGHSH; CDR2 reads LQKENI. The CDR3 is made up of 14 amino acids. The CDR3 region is CASSRDRGGTEAFF. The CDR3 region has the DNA TGTGCCAGCTCACGGGACAGGGGAGGGACTGAAGCTTTCTTT. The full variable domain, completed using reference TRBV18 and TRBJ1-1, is NAGVMQNPRHLVRRRGQEARLRCSPMKGHSHVYWYRQLPEEGLKFMVYLQKENIIDESGMPKERFSAEFPKEGPSILRIQQVVRGDSAAYFCASSRDRGGTEAFFGQGTRLTVV.

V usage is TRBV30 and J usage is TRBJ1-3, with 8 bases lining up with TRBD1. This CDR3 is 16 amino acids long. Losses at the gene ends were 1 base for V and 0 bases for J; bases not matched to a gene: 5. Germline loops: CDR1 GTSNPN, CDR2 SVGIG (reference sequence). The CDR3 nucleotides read TGTGCCTGGAGTGCCCCAGGGGGCTCCTCTGGAAACACCATATATTTT. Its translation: CAWSAPGGSSGNTIYF. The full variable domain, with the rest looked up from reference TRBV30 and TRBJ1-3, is SQTIHQWPATLVQPVGSPLSLECTVEGTSNPNLYWYRQAAGRGLQLLFYSVGIGQISSEVPQNLSASRPQDRQFILSSKKLLLSDSGFYLCAWSAPGGSSGNTIYFGEGSWLTVV.

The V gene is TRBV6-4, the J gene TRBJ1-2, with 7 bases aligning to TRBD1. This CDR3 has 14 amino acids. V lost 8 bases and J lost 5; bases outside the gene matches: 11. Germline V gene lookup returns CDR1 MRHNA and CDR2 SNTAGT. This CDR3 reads CASRRDSTEYGYTF. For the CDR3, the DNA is TGTGCCAGCCGCCGGGACAGCACCGAATATGGCTACACCTTC.

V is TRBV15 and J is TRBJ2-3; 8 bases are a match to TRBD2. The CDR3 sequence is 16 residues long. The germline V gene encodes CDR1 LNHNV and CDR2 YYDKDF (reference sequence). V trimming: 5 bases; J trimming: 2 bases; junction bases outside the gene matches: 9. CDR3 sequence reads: CATSDYGGRITDTQYF. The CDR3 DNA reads TGTGCCACCAGCGACTACGGCGGGAGGATCACAGATACGCAGTATTTT. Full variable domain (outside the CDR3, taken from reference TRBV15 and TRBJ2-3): DAMVIQNPRYQVTQFGKPVTLSCSQTLNHNVMYWYQQKSSQAPKLLFHYYDKDFNNEADTPDNFQSRRPNTSFCFLDIRSPGLGDTAMYLCATSDYGGRITDTQYFGPGTRLTVL.

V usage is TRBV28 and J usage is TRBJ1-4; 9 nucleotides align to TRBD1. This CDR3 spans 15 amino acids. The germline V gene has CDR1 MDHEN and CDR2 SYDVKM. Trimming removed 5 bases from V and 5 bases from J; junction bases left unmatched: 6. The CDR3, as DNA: TGTGCCAGCAGTCCGAGTGGGACAGGGAATGAAAAACTGTTTTTT. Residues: CASSPSGTGNEKLFF.

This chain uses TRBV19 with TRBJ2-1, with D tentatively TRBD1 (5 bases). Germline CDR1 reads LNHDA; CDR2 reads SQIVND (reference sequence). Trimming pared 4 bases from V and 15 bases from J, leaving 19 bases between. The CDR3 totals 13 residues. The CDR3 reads CASSTGPFAQLFF. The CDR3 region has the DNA TGTGCCAGTAGTACAGGGCCCTTCGCCCAACTGTTCTTC.

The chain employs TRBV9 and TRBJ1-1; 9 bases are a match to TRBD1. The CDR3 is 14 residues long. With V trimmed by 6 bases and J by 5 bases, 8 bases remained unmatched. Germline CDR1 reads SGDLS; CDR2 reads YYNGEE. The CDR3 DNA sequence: TGTGCCAGCAACATACAGGGGGCAGGAACTGAAGCTTTCTTT. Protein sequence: CASNIQGAGTEAFF.